This T cell receptor (beta chain) was identified in a study of shared clonotypes between healthy human individuals. Whole-study context: Donors consisted of two women and a few men between 18 and 49. Three plates each covered CD4 naive and memory; CD8 naive two, CD8 memory one.

A remark on this clone: The identical CDR3 is also encoded by other nucleotide sequences in the sample.

Sorted-subset replicate PCR reactions were performed with 150 to 200 ng DNA, corresponding to tens of thousands of T cell genomes. TCRdb keeps only in-frame clones here, not all; method: immunoSEQ multiplex PCR. This repertoire shows approximately 980,000 clones, roughly 72% found once; its top ten account for roughly 1.5%. The V end lost 0 bases, the J end lost 2 bases, and 10 bases lay between the germline ends. The CDR3 length is 15 residues. From germline, CDR1 is ENHRY and CDR2 SYGVKD. This sequence was found in a man aged 18 to 30 in good health. The sequenced sample was memory CD4+ T cells sorted from blood. Specified subset: CD45RA-negative fraction. The rearrangement links TRBV10-3 to TRBJ1-2; the D is unclear. The CDR3: CAISESGQLNYGYTF. The CDR3, as DNA: TGTGCCATCAGTGAGTCGGGCCAGTTAAACTATGGCTACACCTTC.